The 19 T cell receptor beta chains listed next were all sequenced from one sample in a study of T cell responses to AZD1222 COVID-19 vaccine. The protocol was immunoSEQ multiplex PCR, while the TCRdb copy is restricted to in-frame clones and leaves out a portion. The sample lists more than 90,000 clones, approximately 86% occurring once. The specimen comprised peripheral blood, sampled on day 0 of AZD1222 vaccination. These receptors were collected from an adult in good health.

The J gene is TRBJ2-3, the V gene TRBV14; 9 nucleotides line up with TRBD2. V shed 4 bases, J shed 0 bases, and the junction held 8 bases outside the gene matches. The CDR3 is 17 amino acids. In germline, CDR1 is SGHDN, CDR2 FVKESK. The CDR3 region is CASSLSGSWYSTDTQYF. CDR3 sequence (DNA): TGTGCCAGCAGCCTTAGCGGGAGTTGGTACAGCACAGATACGCAGTATTTT.

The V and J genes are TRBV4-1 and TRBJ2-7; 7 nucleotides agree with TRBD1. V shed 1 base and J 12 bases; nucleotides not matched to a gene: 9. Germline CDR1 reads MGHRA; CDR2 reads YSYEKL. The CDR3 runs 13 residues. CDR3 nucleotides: TGCGCCAGCAGCCAAGGCACAGGGGTAACCCTGTACTTC. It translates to CASSQGTGVTLYF.

CDR3: CASSLSRLGRMQPQHF. The DNA for the CDR3 is TGTGCCAGCAGCCTCTCCCGTTTGGGGAGGATGCAGCCCCAGCATTTT. J is TRBJ1-5 and V is TRBV28; D not certain. The CDR3 extends over 16 amino acids. V was pared by 6 bases and J by 7 bases, with 22 bases between. Germline V CDR1 and CDR2: MDHEN, SYDVKM.

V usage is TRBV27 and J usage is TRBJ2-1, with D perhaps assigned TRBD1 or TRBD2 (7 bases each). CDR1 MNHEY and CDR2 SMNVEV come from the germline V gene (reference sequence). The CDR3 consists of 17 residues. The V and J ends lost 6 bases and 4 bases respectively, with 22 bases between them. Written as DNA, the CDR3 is TGTGCCAGCAGGCTTAGTCGACAGGGAGGGGTTTACAATGAGCAGTTCTTC. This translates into CASRLSRQGGVYNEQFF.

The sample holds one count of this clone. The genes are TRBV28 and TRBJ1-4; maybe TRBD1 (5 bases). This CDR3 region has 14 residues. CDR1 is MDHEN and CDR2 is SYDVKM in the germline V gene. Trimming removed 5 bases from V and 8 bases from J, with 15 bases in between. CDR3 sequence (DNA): TGTGCCAGCAGTGGGGACTCCCTGAGGGAAAAACTGTTTTTT. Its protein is CASSGDSLREKLFF.

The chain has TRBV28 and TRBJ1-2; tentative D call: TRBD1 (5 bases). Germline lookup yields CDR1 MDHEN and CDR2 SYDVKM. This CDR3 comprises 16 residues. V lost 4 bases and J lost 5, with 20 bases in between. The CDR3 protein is CASSSLGGGIPYGYTF. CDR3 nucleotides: TGTGCCAGCAGTTCATTGGGGGGGGGAATCCCTTATGGCTACACCTTC.

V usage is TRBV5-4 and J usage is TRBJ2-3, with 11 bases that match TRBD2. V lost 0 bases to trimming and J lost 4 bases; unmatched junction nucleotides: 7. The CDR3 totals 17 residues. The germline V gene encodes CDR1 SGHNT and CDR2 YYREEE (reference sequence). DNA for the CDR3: TGTGCCAGCAGCTTGGGTAGTAGCGGGAGGGGATCAGATACGCAGTATTTT. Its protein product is CASSLGSSGRGSDTQYF.

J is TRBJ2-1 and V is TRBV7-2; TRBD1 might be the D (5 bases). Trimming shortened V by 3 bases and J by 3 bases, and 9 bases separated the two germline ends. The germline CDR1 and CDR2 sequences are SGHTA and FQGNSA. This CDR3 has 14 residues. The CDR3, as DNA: TGTGCCAGCAGCTTGGGCACAGGCTACAATGAGCAGTTCTTC. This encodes CASSLGTGYNEQFF. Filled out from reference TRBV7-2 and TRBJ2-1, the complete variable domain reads GAGVSQSPSNKVTEKGKDVELRCDPISGHTALYWYRQSLGQGLEFLIYFQGNSAPDKSGLPSDRFSAERTGGSVSTLTIQRTQQEDSAVYLCASSLGTGYNEQFFGPGTRLTVL.

DNA of the CDR3: TGTGCCAGCAGCCTAATAGTAACAGGGAACTACGAGCAGTACTTC. Amino acids: CASSLIVTGNYEQYF. The chain couples TRBV5-6 to TRBJ2-7; maybe TRBD1 (6 bases). The V gene lost 4 bases and the J gene lost 3 bases, with 17 bases spanning the gap. This CDR3 has 15 residues. Germline loops: CDR1 SGHDT, CDR2 YYEEEE.

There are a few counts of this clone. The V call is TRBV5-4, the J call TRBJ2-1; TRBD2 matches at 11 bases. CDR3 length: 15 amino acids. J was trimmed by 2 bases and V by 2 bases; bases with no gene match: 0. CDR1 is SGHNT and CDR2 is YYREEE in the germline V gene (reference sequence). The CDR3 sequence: CASSFSGRAYNEQFF. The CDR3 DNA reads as TGTGCCAGCAGCTTTAGCGGGAGGGCCTACAATGAGCAGTTCTTC.

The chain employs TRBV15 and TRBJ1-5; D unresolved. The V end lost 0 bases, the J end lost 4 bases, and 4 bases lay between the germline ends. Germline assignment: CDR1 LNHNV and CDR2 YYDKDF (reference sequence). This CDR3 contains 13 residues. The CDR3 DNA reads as TGTGCCACCAGCAGAGATCATAATCAGCCCCAGCATTTT. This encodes CATSRDHNQPQHF. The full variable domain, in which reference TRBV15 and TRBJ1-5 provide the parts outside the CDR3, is DAMVIQNPRYQVTQFGKPVTLSCSQTLNHNVMYWYQQKSSQAPKLLFHYYDKDFNNEADTPDNFQSRRPNTSFCFLDIRSPGLGDTAMYLCATSRDHNQPQHFGDGTRLSIL.

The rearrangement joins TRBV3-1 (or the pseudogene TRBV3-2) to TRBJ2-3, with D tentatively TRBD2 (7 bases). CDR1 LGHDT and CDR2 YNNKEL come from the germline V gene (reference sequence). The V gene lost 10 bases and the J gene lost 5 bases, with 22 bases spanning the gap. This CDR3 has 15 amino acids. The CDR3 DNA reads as TGTGCCACCTCAGGGGCGGGAGTAAGAGGAGATACGCAGTATTTT. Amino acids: CATSGAGVRGDTQYF.

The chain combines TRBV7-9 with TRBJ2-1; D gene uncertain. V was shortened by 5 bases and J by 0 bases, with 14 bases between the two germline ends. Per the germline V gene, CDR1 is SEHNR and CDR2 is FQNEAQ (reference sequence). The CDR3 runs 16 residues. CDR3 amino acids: CASSLGLGRSYNEQFF. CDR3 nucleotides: TGTGCCAGCAGCCTAGGTCTAGGGCGCTCCTACAATGAGCAGTTCTTC.

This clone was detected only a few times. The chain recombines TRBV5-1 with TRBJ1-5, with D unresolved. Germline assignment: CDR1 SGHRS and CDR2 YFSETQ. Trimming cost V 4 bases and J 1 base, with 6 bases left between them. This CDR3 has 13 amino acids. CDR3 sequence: CASSLDSNQPQHF. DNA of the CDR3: TGCGCCAGCAGCCTGGACAGCAATCAGCCCCAGCATTTT.

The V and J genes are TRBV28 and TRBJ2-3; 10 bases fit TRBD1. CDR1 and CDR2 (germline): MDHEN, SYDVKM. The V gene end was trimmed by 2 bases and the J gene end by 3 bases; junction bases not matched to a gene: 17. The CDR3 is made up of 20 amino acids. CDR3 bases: TGTGCCAGCAGTTTACGATCCTTGCCGGGACAGGGGTATAAAACAGATACGCAGTATTTT. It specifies CASSLRSLPGQGYKTDTQYF.

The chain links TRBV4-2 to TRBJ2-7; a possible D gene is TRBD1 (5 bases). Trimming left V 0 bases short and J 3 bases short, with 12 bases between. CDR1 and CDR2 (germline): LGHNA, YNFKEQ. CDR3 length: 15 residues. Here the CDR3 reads CASSQDNGAGYEQYF. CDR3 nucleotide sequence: TGTGCCAGCAGCCAAGATAATGGGGCAGGCTACGAGCAGTACTTC.

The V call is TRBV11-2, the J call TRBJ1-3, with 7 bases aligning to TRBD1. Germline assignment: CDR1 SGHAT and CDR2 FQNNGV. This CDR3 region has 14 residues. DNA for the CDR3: TGTGGATCGGGACAGCCCAACTCTGGAAACACCATATATTTT. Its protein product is CGSGQPNSGNTIYF.

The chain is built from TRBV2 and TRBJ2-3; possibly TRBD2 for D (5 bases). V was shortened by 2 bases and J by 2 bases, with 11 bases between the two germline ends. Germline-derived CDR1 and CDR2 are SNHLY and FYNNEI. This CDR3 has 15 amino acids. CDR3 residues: CASSENAGLTDTQYF. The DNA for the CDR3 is TGTGCCAGCAGTGAAAACGCGGGCCTCACAGATACGCAGTATTTT.

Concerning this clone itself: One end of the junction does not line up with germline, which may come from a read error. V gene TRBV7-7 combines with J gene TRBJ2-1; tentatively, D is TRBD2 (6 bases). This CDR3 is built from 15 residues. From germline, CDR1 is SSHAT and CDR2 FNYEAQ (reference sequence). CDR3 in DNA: TGTGCTAGCAGCTTAACCGGGAGCCCCTACAATGAGCAGTTCTTC. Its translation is CASSLTGSPYNEQFF.